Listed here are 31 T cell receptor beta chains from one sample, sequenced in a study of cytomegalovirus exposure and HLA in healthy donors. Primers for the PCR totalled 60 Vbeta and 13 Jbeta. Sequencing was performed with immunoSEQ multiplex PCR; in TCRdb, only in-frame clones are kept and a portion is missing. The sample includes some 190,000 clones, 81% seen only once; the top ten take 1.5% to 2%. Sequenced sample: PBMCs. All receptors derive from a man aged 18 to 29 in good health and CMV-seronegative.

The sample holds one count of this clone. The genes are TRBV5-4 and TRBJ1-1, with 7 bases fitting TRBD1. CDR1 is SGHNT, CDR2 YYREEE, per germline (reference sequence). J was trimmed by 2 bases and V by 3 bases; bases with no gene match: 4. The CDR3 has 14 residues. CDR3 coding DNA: TGTGCCAGCAGCTCCGACAGGGTAAACACTGAAGCTTTCTTT. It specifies CASSSDRVNTEAFF.

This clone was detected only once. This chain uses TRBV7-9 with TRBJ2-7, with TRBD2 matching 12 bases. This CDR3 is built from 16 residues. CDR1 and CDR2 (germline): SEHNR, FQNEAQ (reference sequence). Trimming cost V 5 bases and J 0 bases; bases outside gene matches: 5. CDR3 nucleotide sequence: TGTGCCAGCAGCCGGACTAGCGGGGTAAGCTCCTACGAGCAGTACTTC. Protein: CASSRTSGVSSYEQYF. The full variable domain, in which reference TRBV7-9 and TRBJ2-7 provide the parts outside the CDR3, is DTGVSQNPRHKITKRGQNVTFRCDPISEHNRLYWYRQTLGQGPEFLTYFQNEAQLEKSRLLSDRFSAERPKGSFSTLEIQRTEQGDSAMYLCASSRTSGVSSYEQYFGPGTRLTVT.

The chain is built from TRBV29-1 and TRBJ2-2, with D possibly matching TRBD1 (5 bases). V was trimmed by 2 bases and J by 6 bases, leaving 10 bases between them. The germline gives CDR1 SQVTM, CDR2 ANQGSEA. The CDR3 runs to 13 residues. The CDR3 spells CSVEFDSPGELFF. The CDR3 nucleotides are TGCAGCGTTGAATTCGACAGTCCCGGGGAGCTGTTTTTT.

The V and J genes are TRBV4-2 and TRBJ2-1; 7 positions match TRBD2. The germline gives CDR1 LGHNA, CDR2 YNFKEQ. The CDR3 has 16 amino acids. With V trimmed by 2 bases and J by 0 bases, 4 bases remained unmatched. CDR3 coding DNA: TGTGCCAGCAGCCAAACTAGCGAACCCTCCTACAATGAGCAGTTCTTC. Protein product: CASSQTSEPSYNEQFF.

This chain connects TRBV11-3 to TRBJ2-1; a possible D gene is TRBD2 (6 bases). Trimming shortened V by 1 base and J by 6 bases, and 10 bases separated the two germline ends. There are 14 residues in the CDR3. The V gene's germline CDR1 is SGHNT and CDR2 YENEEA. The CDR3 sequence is CASSLGRALNEQFF. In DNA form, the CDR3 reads TGTGCCAGCAGCTTAGGGAGGGCCCTCAATGAGCAGTTCTTC.

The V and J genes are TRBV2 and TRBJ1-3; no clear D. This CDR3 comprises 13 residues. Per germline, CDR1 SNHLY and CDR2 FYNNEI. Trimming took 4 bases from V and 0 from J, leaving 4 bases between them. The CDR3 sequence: CASSVISGNTIYF. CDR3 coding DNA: TGTGCCAGCAGTGTCATCTCTGGAAACACCATATATTTT.

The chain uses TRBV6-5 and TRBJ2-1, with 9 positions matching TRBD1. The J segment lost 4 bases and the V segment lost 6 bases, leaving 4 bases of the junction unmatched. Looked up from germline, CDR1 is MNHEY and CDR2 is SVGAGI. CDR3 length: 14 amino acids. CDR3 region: CASRWTGAYNEQFF. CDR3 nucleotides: TGTGCCAGCAGATGGACAGGGGCTTACAATGAGCAGTTCTTC.

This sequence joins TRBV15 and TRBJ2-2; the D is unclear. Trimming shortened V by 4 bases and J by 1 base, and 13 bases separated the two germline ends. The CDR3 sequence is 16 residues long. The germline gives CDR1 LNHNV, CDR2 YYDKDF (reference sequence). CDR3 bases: TGTGCCACCAGCAACCCCCACGAGGAGAACACCGGGGAGCTGTTTTTT. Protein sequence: CATSNPHEENTGELFF.

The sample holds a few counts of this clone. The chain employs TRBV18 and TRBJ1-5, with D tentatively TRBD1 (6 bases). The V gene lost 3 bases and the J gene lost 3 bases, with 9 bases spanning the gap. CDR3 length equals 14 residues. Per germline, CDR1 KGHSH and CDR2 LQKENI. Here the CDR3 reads CASSPDRTNQPQHF. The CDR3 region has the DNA TGTGCCAGCTCACCCGACAGGACCAATCAGCCCCAGCATTTT.

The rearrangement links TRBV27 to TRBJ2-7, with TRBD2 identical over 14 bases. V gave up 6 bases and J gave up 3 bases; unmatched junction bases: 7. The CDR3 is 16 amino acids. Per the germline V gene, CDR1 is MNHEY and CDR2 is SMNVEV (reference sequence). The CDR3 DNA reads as TGTGCCAGCAGCTTTGTGGGACTAGCGGGAGTCTACGAGCAGTACTTC. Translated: CASSFVGLAGVYEQYF.

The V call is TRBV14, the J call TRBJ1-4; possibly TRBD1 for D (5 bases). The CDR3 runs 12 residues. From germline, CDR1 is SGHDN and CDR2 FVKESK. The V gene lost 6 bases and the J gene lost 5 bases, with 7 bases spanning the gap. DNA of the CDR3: TGTGCCAGCAGACGGACAAATGAAAAACTGTTTTTT. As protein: CASRRTNEKLFF.

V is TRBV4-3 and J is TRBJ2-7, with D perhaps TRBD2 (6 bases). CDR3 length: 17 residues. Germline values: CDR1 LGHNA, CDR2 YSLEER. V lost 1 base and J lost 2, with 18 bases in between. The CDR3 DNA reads TGCGCCAGCAGCCAAGCGTATCGCGGGGAGGCGACCTACGAGCAGTACTTC. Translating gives CASSQAYRGEATYEQYF.

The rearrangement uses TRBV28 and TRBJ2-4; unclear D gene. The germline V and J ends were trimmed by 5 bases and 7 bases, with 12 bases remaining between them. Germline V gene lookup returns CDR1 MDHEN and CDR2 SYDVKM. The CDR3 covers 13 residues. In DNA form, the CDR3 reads TGTGCCAGCAGTCCAGGAAATGAGAACATTCAGTACTTC. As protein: CASSPGNENIQYF.

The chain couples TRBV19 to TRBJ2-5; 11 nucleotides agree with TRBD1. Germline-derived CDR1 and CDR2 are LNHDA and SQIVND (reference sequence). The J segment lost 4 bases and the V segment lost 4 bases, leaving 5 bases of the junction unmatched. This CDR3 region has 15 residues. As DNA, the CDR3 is TGTGCCAGTAGTACGGGACAGGGGGGGAGAGAGACCCAGTACTTC. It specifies CASSTGQGGRETQYF.

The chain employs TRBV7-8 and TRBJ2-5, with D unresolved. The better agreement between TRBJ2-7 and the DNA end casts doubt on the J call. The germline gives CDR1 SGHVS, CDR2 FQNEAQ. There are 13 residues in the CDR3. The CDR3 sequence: CASSPMGAYEQYF. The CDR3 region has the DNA TGTGCCAGCAGCCCTATGGGCGCCTACGAGCAGTACTTC.

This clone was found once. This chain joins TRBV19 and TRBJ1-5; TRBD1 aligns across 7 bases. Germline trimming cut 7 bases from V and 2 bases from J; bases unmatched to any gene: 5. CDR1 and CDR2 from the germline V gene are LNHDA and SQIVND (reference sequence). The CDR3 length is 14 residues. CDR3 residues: CASISGQRNQPQHF. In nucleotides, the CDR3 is TGTGCCAGTATCTCGGGACAGCGCAATCAGCCCCAGCATTTT.

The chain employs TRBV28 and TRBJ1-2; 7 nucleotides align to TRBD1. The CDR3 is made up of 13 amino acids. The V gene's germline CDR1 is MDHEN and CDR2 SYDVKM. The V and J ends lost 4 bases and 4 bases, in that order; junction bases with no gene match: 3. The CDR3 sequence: CASSWGQSYGYTF. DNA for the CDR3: TGTGCCAGCAGTTGGGGACAGTCCTATGGCTACACCTTC.

The CDR3 sequence is CSAGTGSSGNTIYF. The CDR3 DNA follows: TGCAGCGCTGGGACAGGGAGCTCTGGAAACACCATATATTTT. The rearrangement joins TRBV29-1 to TRBJ1-3; 9 positions agree with TRBD1. This CDR3 region has 14 residues. After removal of 7 bases from V and 0 bases from J, the junction contained 4 bases not matched to a gene. In germline, CDR1 is SQVTM, CDR2 ANQGSEA. Together with reference TRBV29-1 and TRBJ1-3, the CDR3 gives the full variable domain: SAVISQKPSRDICQRGTSLTIQCQVDSQVTMMFWYRQQPGQSLTLIATANQGSEATYESGFVIDKFPISRPNLTFSTLTVSNMSPEDSSIYLCSAGTGSSGNTIYFGEGSWLTVV.

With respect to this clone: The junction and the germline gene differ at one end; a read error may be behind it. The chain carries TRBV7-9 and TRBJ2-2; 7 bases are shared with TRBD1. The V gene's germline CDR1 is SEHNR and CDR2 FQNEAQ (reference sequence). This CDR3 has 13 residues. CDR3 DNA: TGTTCCAGCAGCCAGACAGGGTCCGGGGAGCTGTTTTTT. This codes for CSSSQTGSGELFF.

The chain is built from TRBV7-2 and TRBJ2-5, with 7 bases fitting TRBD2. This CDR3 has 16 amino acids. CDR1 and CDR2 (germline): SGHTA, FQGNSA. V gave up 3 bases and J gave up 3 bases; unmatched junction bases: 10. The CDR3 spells CASSLPTAGTKETQYF. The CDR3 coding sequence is TGTGCCAGCAGCTTGCCAACAGCGGGGACTAAAGAGACCCAGTACTTC. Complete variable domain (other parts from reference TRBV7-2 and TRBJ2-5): GAGVSQSPSNKVTEKGKDVELRCDPISGHTALYWYRQSLGQGLEFLIYFQGNSAPDKSGLPSDRFSAERTGGSVSTLTIQRTQQEDSAVYLCASSLPTAGTKETQYFGPGTRLLVL.

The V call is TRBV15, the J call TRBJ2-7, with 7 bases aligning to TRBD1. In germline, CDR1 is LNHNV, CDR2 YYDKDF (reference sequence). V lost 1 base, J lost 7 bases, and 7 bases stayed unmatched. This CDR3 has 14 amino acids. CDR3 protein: CATSRATGTGEQYF. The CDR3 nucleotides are TGTGCCACCAGCAGAGCGACAGGGACCGGAGAGCAGTACTTC.

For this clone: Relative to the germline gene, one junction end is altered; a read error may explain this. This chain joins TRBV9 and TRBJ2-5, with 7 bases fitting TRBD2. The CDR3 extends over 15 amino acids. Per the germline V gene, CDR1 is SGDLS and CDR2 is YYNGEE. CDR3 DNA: TGTGCCAGCAGCGTAGAGCGGGGCGACCGAGAGGCCCAGTACTTC. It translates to CASSVERGDREAQYF.

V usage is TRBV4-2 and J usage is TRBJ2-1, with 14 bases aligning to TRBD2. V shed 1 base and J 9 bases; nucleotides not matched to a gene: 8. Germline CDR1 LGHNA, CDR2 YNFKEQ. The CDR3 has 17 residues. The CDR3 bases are TGTGCCAGCAGCCAAGGCGAGACTAGCGGGGGGGCCGGTGAGCAGTTCTTC. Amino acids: CASSQGETSGGAGEQFF.

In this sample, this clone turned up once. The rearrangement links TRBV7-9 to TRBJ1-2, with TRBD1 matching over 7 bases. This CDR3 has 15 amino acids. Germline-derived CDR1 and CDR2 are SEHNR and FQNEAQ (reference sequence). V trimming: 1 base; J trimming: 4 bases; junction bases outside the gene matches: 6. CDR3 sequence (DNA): TGTGCCAGCAGCTTAGAGGTGACAGGGTCCTATGGCTACACCTTC. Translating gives CASSLEVTGSYGYTF.

Here the CDR3 DNA reads TGTGCCAGTAGTATCGACAGGTTGAATCAGCCCCAGCATTTT. It codes for CASSIDRLNQPQHF. The chain recombines TRBV19 with TRBJ1-5, with D maybe TRBD1 (6 bases). Germline-derived CDR1 and CDR2 are LNHDA and SQIVND (reference sequence). The V end lost 3 bases, the J end lost 4 bases, and 10 bases lay between the germline ends. The CDR3 is 14 amino acids.

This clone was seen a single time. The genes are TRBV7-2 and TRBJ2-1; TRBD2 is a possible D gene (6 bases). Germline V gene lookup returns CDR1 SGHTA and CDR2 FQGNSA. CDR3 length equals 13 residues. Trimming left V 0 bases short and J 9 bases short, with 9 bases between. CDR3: CASSLARGSEQFF. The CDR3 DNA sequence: TGTGCCAGCAGCTTAGCTCGGGGGAGTGAGCAGTTCTTC.

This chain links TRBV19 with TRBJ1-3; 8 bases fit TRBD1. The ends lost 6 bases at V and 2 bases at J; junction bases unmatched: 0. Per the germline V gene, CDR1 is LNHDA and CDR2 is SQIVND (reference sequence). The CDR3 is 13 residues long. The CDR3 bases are TGTGCCAGTAGGGACAGGGCTGGAAACACCATATATTTT. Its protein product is CASRDRAGNTIYF.

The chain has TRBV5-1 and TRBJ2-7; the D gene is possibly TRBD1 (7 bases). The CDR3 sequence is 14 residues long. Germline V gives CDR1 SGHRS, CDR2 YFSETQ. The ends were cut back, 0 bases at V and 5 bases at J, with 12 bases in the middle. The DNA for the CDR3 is TGCGCCAGCAGCTTGGCAGGGGGGTTGAACGAGCAGTACTTC. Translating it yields CASSLAGGLNEQYF.

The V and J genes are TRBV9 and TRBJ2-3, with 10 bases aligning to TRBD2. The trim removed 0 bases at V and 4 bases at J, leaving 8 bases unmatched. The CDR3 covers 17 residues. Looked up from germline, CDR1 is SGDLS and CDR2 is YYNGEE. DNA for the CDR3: TGTGCCAGCAGCGTAGCCCCTCAGCGGGAGGGCCCAGATACGCAGTATTTT. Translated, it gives CASSVAPQREGPDTQYF.

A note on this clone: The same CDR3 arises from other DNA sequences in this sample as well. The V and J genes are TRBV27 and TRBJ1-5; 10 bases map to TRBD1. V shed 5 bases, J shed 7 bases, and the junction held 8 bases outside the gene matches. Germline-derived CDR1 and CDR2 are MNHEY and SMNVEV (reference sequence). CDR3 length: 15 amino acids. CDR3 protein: CASSTMGQGKQPQHF. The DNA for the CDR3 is TGTGCCAGCAGTACAATGGGACAGGGGAAACAGCCCCAGCATTTT.

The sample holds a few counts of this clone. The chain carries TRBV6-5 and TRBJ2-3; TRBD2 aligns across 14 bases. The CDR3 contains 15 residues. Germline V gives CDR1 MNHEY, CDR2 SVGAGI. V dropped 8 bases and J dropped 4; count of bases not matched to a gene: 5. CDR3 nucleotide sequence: TGTGCCAGCGGGGGACTAGCGGGAGTGGCAGATACGCAGTATTTT. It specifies CASGGLAGVADTQYF.